The clone carrying this T cell receptor (beta chain) was found a few times. Its specificity is unknown. The sample originates from a study of radiotherapy plus CTLA-4 blockade in lung cancer. Enrolled patients, whose metastatic non-small-cell lung cancer was chemo-refractory, received focal radiation plus CTLA-4 blockade with ipilimumab. Study outcomes and limitations: Radiotherapy was combined with ipilimumab, and tumor-derived TCR clones then expanded in blood.

The protocol was immunoSEQ multiplex PCR, while the TCRdb copy is restricted to in-frame clones and leaves out a portion. The table has roughly 32,000 clones, over 75% seen once. This TCR was recovered from a human donor with non-small cell lung cancer that progressed on radiotherapy plus ipilimumab. The starting material was peripheral blood, obtained from a patient treated with radiotherapy plus ipilimumab.

DNA of the CDR3: TGCGCCAGCAGCCAAGACTCGAGCGGGGAGGTAGATACGCAGTATTTT. Amino acid sequence: CASSQDSSGEVDTQYF. The J gene is TRBJ2-3, the V gene TRBV4-1; TRBD2 aligns across 7 bases. The CDR3 extends over 16 amino acids. Trimming cost V 0 bases and J 5 bases; bases outside gene matches: 8. CDR1 is MGHRA and CDR2 is YSYEKL in the germline V gene.